Given below is one T cell receptor (beta chain) in context. Produced via immunoSEQ multiplex PCR; TCRdb's table is partial and in-frame only. The sample includes about 190,000 clones, 80% to 90% of them seen just once. After removal of 6 bases from V and 4 bases from J, the junction contained 7 bases not matched to a gene. Germline values: CDR1 SQVTM, CDR2 ANQGSEA. CDR3 length: 14 residues. The record originates from a study of blood T cell repertoires in COVID-19. Whole-study context: Researchers got acute and convalescent COVID-19 samples from the United States, Italy and Spain.

This rearrangement joins TRBV29-1 to TRBJ1-5; 9 nucleotides agree with TRBD1. The TCR originated in a woman in her seventies with active or convalescent COVID-19. Material for sequencing was peripheral blood. CDR3 in DNA: TGCAGCGTGGTCGGACAGGGGAGGAATCAGCCCCAGCATTTT. It is translated as CSVVGQGRNQPQHF.